Shown below are 5 T cell receptor beta chains from a single sample sequenced in a study of shared clonotypes between healthy human individuals. Some clones are missing from TCRdb's copy, which holds only in-frame ones; the method was immunoSEQ multiplex PCR. Altogether approximately 350,000 clones are present, about 96% being singletons, with the ten largest covering 0.32%. Sequenced material: memory CD8+ T cells sorted from blood. Noted subset: CD45RO+ cells pooled with CCR7-negative TemRA cells. These receptors were collected from a man aged 25-45 years in good health.

The rearrangement joins TRBV4-2 to TRBJ2-3, with TRBD2 matching over 7 bases. The CDR3 contains 15 residues. J lost 2 bases, V lost 7 bases, and 9 bases had no gene match. The germline V gene has CDR1 LGHNA and CDR2 YNFKEQ. In DNA, the CDR3 is TGTGCCAGCACGCGTGCGCTAGCGGCCACAGATACGCAGTATTTT. It codes for CASTRALAATDTQYF.

This clone appeared a single time. The V gene is TRBV7-9, the J gene TRBJ2-3; D is possibly TRBD2 (5 bases). The CDR3 loop spans 13 amino acids. Trimming removed 2 bases from V and 6 bases from J, with 9 bases in between. Germline CDR1 is SEHNR and CDR2 is FQNEAQ (reference sequence). CDR3 bases: TGTGCCAGCAGCTTAAGTTCGGGGGATACGCAGTATTTT. Translating it yields CASSLSSGDTQYF.

This clone occurred once. This chain links TRBV13 with TRBJ2-3; D call uncertain. Germline lookup yields CDR1 PRHDT and CDR2 FYEKMQ (reference sequence). CDR3 size: 14 residues. V lost 5 bases to trimming and J lost 5 bases, with 14 bases between them. CDR3 sequence: CASSVTGRLDTQYF. CDR3 bases: TGTGCCAGCAGCGTGACCGGAAGACTAGATACGCAGTATTTT.

The rearrangement uses TRBV2 and TRBJ2-7; D unresolved. In germline, CDR1 is SNHLY, CDR2 FYNNEI. V was cut by 3 bases and J by 4 bases, with 7 bases left in between. This CDR3 has 12 residues. The CDR3 region is CASSEVAYEQYF. CDR3 bases: TGTGCCAGCAGTGAGGTGGCTTACGAGCAGTACTTC.

The chain has TRBV6-6 and TRBJ2-1; no definite D call. Trimming took 5 bases from V and 8 from J, leaving 10 bases between them. The germline CDR1 and CDR2 sequences are MNHNY and SVGAGI (reference sequence). The CDR3 totals 12 residues. CDR3 sequence: CASSDRHDEQFF. The CDR3 bases are TGTGCCAGCAGTGATCGACATGATGAGCAGTTCTTC.